The rows below give T cell receptor beta chains drawn from one sample of a study of response to subunit inactivated influenza vaccine. One entry per CDR3 protein, called by TCRdb with MiXCR from the RT-PCR reads. The sample lists about 780,000 distinct CDR3 sequences, less than 20% occurring once. This specimen consisted of PBMCs from blood, obtained roughly 5 days after vaccination. These TCRs come from a man in his fifties who received an inactivated influenza vaccine. Both conserved end residues are part of each CDR3. D genes are given only for firm matches. Clone sizes are given selectively: once, few, many, or a class where the clone is expanded.

j_call v_call clone_size d_call cdr3_aa cdr3_nt
TRBJ1-6 TRBV4-2 . . CASSQEVAEDSPLHF TGTGCCAGCAGCCAAGAGGTGGCAGAGGATTCACCCCTCCACTTT
TRBJ2-2 TRBV28 few . CASTLGLAKNTGELFF TGTGCCAGCACCCTAGGGCTAGCCAAGAACACCGGGGAGCTGTTTTTT
TRBJ1-1 TRBV15 many . CATSRERNIHTEAFF TGTGCCACCAGCAGAGAAAGGAACATACACACTGAAGCTTTCTTT
TRBJ2-1 TRBV7-3 few TRBD2 CASSLIPTSGKTGEQFF TGTGCCAGCAGCTTAATCCCGACTAGCGGGAAAACCGGTGAGCAGTTCTTC
TRBJ2-5 TRBV10-3 . TRBD2 CAISDTGTRETQYF TGTGCCATCAGTGATACCGGGACTAGGGAGACCCAGTACTTC
TRBJ2-5 TRBV11-2 . TRBD2 CASSPSGASGSWVETQYF TGTGCCAGCAGCCCATCGGGGGCTAGCGGGAGTTGGGTCGAGACCCAGTACTTC
TRBJ2-7 TRBV7-9 . . CASSLAGQEQLRVQYF TGTGCCAGCAGCTTAGCAGGTCAGGAACAGCTACGAGTGCAGTACTTC
TRBJ1-1 TRBV5-5 . TRBD1 CASSVQGAAEAFF TGTGCCAGCAGCGTGCAGGGGGCGGCAGAAGCTTTCTTT
TRBJ2-4 TRBV28 once TRBD1 CASRGQGGGSKNIQYF TGTGCCAGCAGGGGACAGGGAGGAGGGTCCAAAAACATTCAGTACTTC
TRBJ2-7 TRBV5-1 many . CASSGRDEQYF TGCGCCAGCAGCGGAAGGGACGAGCAGTACTTC
TRBJ1-2 TRBV5-1 . . CASSLGDRDYGYTF TGCGCCAGCAGCTTGGGTGACAGAGACTATGGCTACACCTTC
TRBJ2-5 TRBV5-5 . TRBD1 CASSPDRGKGWQETQYF TGTGCCAGCAGCCCGGACAGGGGGAAAGGATGGCAAGAGACCCAGTACTTC
TRBJ2-7 TRBV3-1 . . CASSQLRSEQYF TGTGCCAGCAGCCAACTAAGGAGCGAGCAGTACTTC
TRBJ1-1 TRBV10-3 few . CAISESGSATEAFF TGTGCCATCAGTGAGTCGGGGTCGGCCACTGAAGCTTTCTTT